The 3 T cell receptor beta chains below come from one sample, sequenced in a study of PD-L1 blockade in urothelial cancer. The repertoire was sequenced with immunoSEQ multiplex PCR; TCRdb's copy has only in-frame clones and lacks some. Altogether tens of thousands of clones are present, 65% to 90% being singletons, with the ten largest covering 3.2%. Time point meaning: pretreatment peripheral blood. The sample in question was PBMCs, obtained around atezolizumab (anti-PD-L1) treatment. The receptor source for this set is a man between 70 and 80 years old with urothelial cancer.

The chain recombines TRBV6-1 with TRBJ2-2, with 8 positions matching TRBD2. Germline V gene lookup returns CDR1 MNHNS and CDR2 SASEGT. The CDR3 covers 16 residues. Trimming at V came to 2 bases and at J to 1 base, leaving 3 bases not matched to a gene. The CDR3 here is CASSENSGVNTGELFF. CDR3 sequence (DNA): TGTGCCAGCAGTGAAAATAGCGGGGTGAACACCGGGGAGCTGTTTTTT.

The chain employs TRBV7-9 and TRBJ1-1; no clear D gene. CDR1 SEHNR and CDR2 FQNEAQ come from the germline V gene (reference sequence). V lost 2 bases and J lost 1, with 14 bases in between. CDR3 length: 16 residues. The CDR3 sequence: CASSLIIVAANTEAFF. As DNA, the CDR3 is TGTGCCAGCAGCTTAATAATCGTAGCGGCGAACACTGAAGCTTTCTTT.

This clone was seen once. The chain recombines TRBV5-4 with TRBJ2-7; the match to TRBD2 covers 7 bases. CDR1 is SGHNT, CDR2 YYREEE, per germline (reference sequence). V trimming: 4 bases; J trimming: 5 bases; junction bases outside the gene matches: 6. The length of the CDR3 is 13 residues. In DNA, the CDR3 is TGTGCCAGCAGCACCGTAGCGGGCAACGAGCAGTACTTC. Translating it yields CASSTVAGNEQYF.